One and the same sample provided the 6 T cell receptor beta chains below, sequenced in a study of blood T cell repertoires in COVID-19. Method: immunoSEQ multiplex PCR; TCRdb's copy keeps in-frame clones and lacks some. The sample has about 240,000 clones; around 86% are singletons. Sequenced material: peripheral blood. The origin of the receptors is a man older than 75 with acute or convalescent COVID-19.

This clone is a singleton in its sample. The CDR3 spells CASSLGQGSSGNTIYF. As DNA, the CDR3 is TGTGCCAGCAGCCTCGGACAGGGCAGCTCTGGAAACACCATATATTTT. The rearrangement uses TRBV3-1 (or the pseudogene TRBV3-2) and TRBJ1-3, with 8 bases identical to TRBD1. The CDR3 length is 16 residues. Germline trimming cut 4 bases from V and 0 bases from J; bases unmatched to any gene: 5. Germline CDR1 LGHDT, CDR2 YNNKEL (reference sequence).

V gene TRBV6-2 or TRBV6-3 combines with J gene TRBJ2-5; D is uncertain. Germline values: CDR1 MNHEY, CDR2 SVGEGT. This CDR3 has 15 residues. Deletions cut 3 bases from V and 3 bases from J, with 14 bases between. The CDR3 bases are TGTGCCAGCAGTTATTCAGCCTCCAGGAAAGAGACCCAGTACTTC. It codes for CASSYSASRKETQYF.

CDR3 amino acids: CASSQHPNTGELFF. In DNA, the CDR3 is TGTGCCAGCAGTCAACATCCGAACACCGGGGAGCTGTTTTTT. The chain is built from TRBV6-6 and TRBJ2-2; D is uncertain. The CDR3 length is 14 residues. In germline, CDR1 is MNHNY, CDR2 SVGAGI (reference sequence). Trimming stripped 5 bases from V and 0 bases from J, with 7 bases between.

The chain employs TRBV5-1 and TRBJ2-3; 8 nucleotides line up with TRBD1. V gave up 2 bases and J gave up 14 bases; unmatched junction bases: 10. Germline V gene sequence: CDR1 SGHRS, CDR2 YFSETQ. The CDR3 is made up of 13 amino acids. CDR3: CASSLDRDRRRYF. CDR3 nucleotides: TGCGCCAGCAGCTTAGACCGGGACAGGCGAAGGTATTTT.

This clone appeared once. The V and J genes are TRBV6-2 or TRBV6-3 and TRBJ2-5, with no clear D. The length of the CDR3 is 13 residues. Germline V gene data show CDR1 as MNHEY and CDR2 as SVGEGT. Trimming removed 2 bases at V and 3 bases at J, with 7 bases between. The CDR3 reads CASSYGSEETQYF. CDR3 nucleotides: TGTGCCAGCAGTTACGGTTCGGAAGAGACCCAGTACTTC.

The chain employs TRBV12-3 or TRBV12-4 and TRBJ1-5; a weak D match, TRBD1 (6 bases). The CDR3 runs to 13 residues. The V and J ends lost 4 bases and 7 bases respectively, with 11 bases between them. Here the CDR3 reads CASSSAGDQPQHF. CDR3 sequence (DNA): TGTGCCAGCAGTTCGGCAGGGGACCAGCCCCAGCATTTT.